This T cell receptor (beta chain) was captured by sequencing in a study of cytomegalovirus exposure and HLA in healthy donors. Trimming cost V 4 bases and J 1 base; bases outside gene matches: 8. The CDR3 is made up of 15 amino acids. Looked up from germline, CDR1 is SQVTM and CDR2 is ANQGSEA. The method was immunoSEQ multiplex PCR; TCRdb's version includes in-frame clones alone and lacks a portion of them. The repertoire holds tens of thousands of clones, with nearly 96% as singletons. V usage is TRBV29-1 and J usage is TRBJ1-2; 8 bases line up with TRBD1. Material: PBMCs. The TCR comes from a woman between 18 and 30 years old in good health and CMV-seropositive. For the CDR3, the DNA is TGCAGCGTTGTCCGGGACAGGTCGGTTAACTATGGCTACACCTTC. The encoded protein is CSVVRDRSVNYGYTF.